Shown below are 25 T cell receptor beta chains from a single sample sequenced in a study of shared clonotypes between healthy human individuals (TCRdb year 2020). CD8 naive samples were obtained by positive selection for CCR7 among CD45RO-negative cells, yielding a CD45RA+CCR7+ population from which TemRA cells were excluded. The receptor library was made with the immunoSEQ multiplex PCR assay. As stored in TCRdb, this immuneACCESS dataset retains in-frame rearrangements with V and J assigned. A fraction of the clones does not appear; measured against another copy, unresolved V genes explain less than half of the discrepancy, and the remainder lacks a known reason. In all, the sample holds about 680,000 clones, and about 91% of those were seen once. Jointly, the top ten make up more than 20% of the sample. The sample comprised naive CD8+ T cells sorted from blood. What the cell subset or site label conveys for this sample: CD45RA+CCR7+. The receptors here all came from a man between 25 and 39 years old in good health.

V is TRBV9 and J is TRBJ2-1, with 9 bases that match TRBD2. The germline CDR1 and CDR2 sequences are SGDLS and YYNGEE. With V trimmed by 3 bases and J by 1 base, 11 bases remained unmatched. CDR3 size: 18 residues. The CDR3 DNA reads TGTGCCAGCAGCGCGAGCGGGAGGCTGGGAGTATCCTACAATGAGCAGTTCTTC. Encoded protein: CASSASGRLGVSYNEQFF.

CDR3 residues: CASSYSYPPGEQFF. The CDR3 coding sequence is TGTGCCAGCAGTTACTCGTACCCCCCGGGTGAGCAGTTCTTC. V is TRBV6-6 and J is TRBJ2-1; D gene ambiguous. The V end lost 0 bases, the J end lost 9 bases, and 12 bases lay between the germline ends. The germline V gene has CDR1 MNHNY and CDR2 SVGAGI (reference sequence). The CDR3 covers 14 residues.

V gene TRBV5-1 combines with J gene TRBJ2-1; D is ambiguous. The V end was cut by 0 bases, the J end by 7 bases, with 8 bases between. The CDR3 loop spans 13 amino acids. Germline CDR1 reads SGHRS; CDR2 reads YFSETQ. The chain's CDR3 is CASSLGRPNEQFF. CDR3 bases: TGCGCCAGCAGCTTGGGACGACCGAATGAGCAGTTCTTC.

This clone was seen only once. This chain links TRBV2 with TRBJ1-1, with 8 bases lining up with TRBD1. Germline CDR1 SNHLY, CDR2 FYNNEI. The CDR3 extends over 16 amino acids. The V segment lost 0 bases and the J segment 0 bases; nucleotides outside the gene matches: 3. The DNA of the CDR3 is TGTGCCAGCAGTGAAGCGGGGGACAGGCTGAACACTGAAGCTTTCTTT. This encodes CASSEAGDRLNTEAFF.

CDR3 loop: CASSAPTSGINSDEQFF. CDR3 DNA: TGTGCCAGCAGCGCCCCGACTAGCGGGATAAATAGCGATGAGCAGTTCTTC. J is TRBJ2-1 and V is TRBV9; TRBD2 matches 11 bases. Trimming at V came to 3 bases and at J to 8 bases, leaving 13 bases not matched to a gene. Germline V CDR1 and CDR2: SGDLS, YYNGEE. The CDR3 length is 17 residues.

This chain uses TRBV11-2 with TRBJ2-7, with D perhaps TRBD1 or TRBD2 (5 bases each). The germline CDR1 and CDR2 sequences are SGHAT and FQNNGV. The germline V and J ends were trimmed by 0 bases and 4 bases, with 10 bases remaining between them. The CDR3 covers 14 residues. The CDR3, as DNA: TGTGCCAGCAGCTTAGAAGGGACGGCGTACGAGCAGTACTTC. It encodes CASSLEGTAYEQYF.

This rearrangement joins TRBV25-1 to TRBJ1-5, with D unclear. Per germline, CDR1 MGHDK and CDR2 SYGVNS. Trimming shortened V by 2 bases and J by 0 bases, and 11 bases separated the two germline ends. This CDR3 comprises 16 residues. This CDR3 reads CASSEGAATSNQPQHF. The CDR3 nucleotides are TGTGCCAGCAGTGAAGGCGCAGCAACTAGCAATCAGCCCCAGCATTTT.

The chain joins TRBV5-5 to TRBJ2-7; D perhaps matches TRBD2 (6 bases). Between the trimmed V and J ends, which lost 2 bases and 0 bases, there was a span of 18 bases. This CDR3 spans 17 amino acids. CDR1 and CDR2 (germline): SGHKS, YYEKEE (reference sequence). The CDR3, as DNA: TGTGCCAGCAGCTTCCCCCCGGGAGTATTTCGCTCCTACGAGCAGTACTTC. It translates to CASSFPPGVFRSYEQYF.

This chain links TRBV18 with TRBJ2-1; D tentatively reads TRBD1 or TRBD2 (5 bases each). V lost 3 bases to trimming and J lost 0 bases, with 15 bases between them. CDR3 length: 17 amino acids. The germline V gene has CDR1 KGHSH and CDR2 LQKENI. As DNA, the CDR3 is TGTGCCAGCTCACCGTGGGGACCACAGAGCTCCTACAATGAGCAGTTCTTC. Residues: CASSPWGPQSSYNEQFF.

The chain couples TRBV29-1 to TRBJ2-4; no definite D call. This CDR3 contains 13 residues. Germline V lookup: CDR1 SQVTM, CDR2 ANQGSEA. V was trimmed by 7 bases and J by 9 bases, leaving 19 bases between them. In DNA form, the CDR3 reads TGCAGCGCCATACGTGTTGTTGAGAGCATTCAGTACTTC. Translation gives CSAIRVVESIQYF.

This clone was seen just once. The chain employs TRBV7-9 and TRBJ2-7, with a possible D match to TRBD1 (6 bases). The V end was cut by 5 bases, the J end by 6 bases, with 14 bases between. Germline loops: CDR1 SEHNR, CDR2 FQNEAQ (reference sequence). This CDR3 has 13 amino acids. CDR3 sequence reads: CASSEGQFGEQYF. The CDR3, as DNA: TGTGCCAGCAGCGAAGGACAGTTCGGCGAGCAGTACTTC.

The gene calls are TRBV30 and TRBJ2-1; the match to TRBD1 covers 10 bases. The CDR3 has 15 amino acids. The J segment lost 9 bases and the V segment lost 0 bases, leaving 8 bases of the junction unmatched. CDR1 and CDR2 (germline): GTSNPN, SVGIG (reference sequence). CDR3: CAWSVMGQGNSEQFF. CDR3 bases: TGTGCCTGGAGTGTAATGGGACAGGGGAATTCTGAGCAGTTCTTC.

The sample holds one count of this clone. The chain uses TRBV5-1 and TRBJ2-3; TRBD2 matches at 9 bases. The CDR3 loop spans 19 amino acids. V lost 1 base and J lost 0; bases outside the gene matches: 12. CDR1 is SGHRS, CDR2 YFSETQ, per germline. The CDR3 loop is CASSLSGRKDLRSTDTQYF. The CDR3 nucleotides read TGCGCCAGCAGCTTGAGCGGGAGGAAGGATTTACGTAGCACAGATACGCAGTATTTT. Full variable domain (remainder filled in from reference TRBV5-1 and TRBJ2-3): KAGVTQTPRYLIKTRGQQVTLSCSPISGHRSVSWYQQTPGQGLQFLFEYFSETQRNKGNFPGRFSGRQFSNSRSEMNVSTLELGDSALYLCASSLSGRKDLRSTDTQYFGPGTRLTVL.

The DNA of the CDR3 is TGTGCCAGCAACAGCCATGACCTCACAGATACGCAGTATTTT. Translating it yields CASNSHDLTDTQYF. V gene TRBV27 combines with J gene TRBJ2-3; D remains ambiguous. Germline V gene lookup returns CDR1 MNHEY and CDR2 SMNVEV (reference sequence). This CDR3 has 14 residues. V was pared by 7 bases and J by 2 bases, with 13 bases between.

Here the CDR3 reads CASSGRPGLGYEQYF. The CDR3 DNA sequence: TGTGCCAGCAGCGGACGACCGGGACTAGGCTACGAGCAGTACTTC. The rearrangement links TRBV9 to TRBJ2-7; 8 nucleotides align to TRBD2. The germline V gene encodes CDR1 SGDLS and CDR2 YYNGEE. V trimming: 3 bases; J trimming: 3 bases; junction bases outside the gene matches: 8. There are 15 residues in the CDR3.

V gene TRBV11-2 combines with J gene TRBJ2-2; 8 positions match TRBD1. This CDR3 has 18 residues. CDR1 is SGHAT, CDR2 FQNNGV, per germline. The trim removed 1 base at V and 1 base at J, leaving 8 bases unmatched. The DNA for the CDR3 is TGTGCCAGCAGCTTAGTACAGGGGGTTGTTTTGAACACCGGGGAGCTGTTTTTT. Its translation: CASSLVQGVVLNTGELFF.

As DNA, the CDR3 is TGTGCCAGCAGCTTAGTTGGGGAGGGGGCCAAAAACATTCAGTACTTC. This gives the protein CASSLVGEGAKNIQYF. The rearrangement uses TRBV7-9 and TRBJ2-4; 7 bases agree with TRBD2. This CDR3 spans 16 amino acids. The germline V gene encodes CDR1 SEHNR and CDR2 FQNEAQ (reference sequence). V lost 1 base and J lost 1; bases outside the gene matches: 4.

The CDR3 DNA is TGCGCCAGCAGGGCCGGGACGGAGCAGAGGGAGCAGTACTTC. Translation gives CASRAGTEQREQYF. The chain is built from TRBV5-1 and TRBJ2-7; D possibly uses TRBD1 or TRBD2 (5 bases each). Trimming removed 5 bases at V and 7 bases at J, with 19 bases between. This CDR3 region has 14 residues. Germline values: CDR1 SGHRS, CDR2 YFSETQ.

The chain recombines TRBV29-1 with TRBJ2-7; D unclear. V was trimmed by 7 bases and J by 3 bases, leaving 10 bases between them. Germline values: CDR1 SQVTM, CDR2 ANQGSEA. CDR3 length: 11 amino acids. CDR3 loop: CSARRDYEQYF. The CDR3 DNA reads as TGCAGCGCCCGCAGAGACTACGAGCAGTACTTC.

The chain couples TRBV7-9 to TRBJ1-2; D uncertain. Germline V gives CDR1 SEHNR, CDR2 FQNEAQ (reference sequence). The V and J ends lost 4 bases and 5 bases respectively, with 8 bases between them. The CDR3 extends over 12 amino acids. DNA for the CDR3: TGTGCCAGCAGCTCTACAGCGTATGGCTACACCTTC. It specifies CASSSTAYGYTF.

V is TRBV28 and J is TRBJ2-7, with a tentative D call TRBD1 (6 bases). V was clipped by 2 bases and J by 2 bases, with 13 bases between them. The CDR3 covers 15 residues. The germline CDR1 and CDR2 sequences are MDHEN and SYDVKM. Here the CDR3 DNA reads TGTGCCAGCAGTTTACCGGACAGCGCAGCCTACGAGCAGTACTTC. Translated, it gives CASSLPDSAAYEQYF.

The genes are TRBV27 and TRBJ2-1, with D perhaps given as TRBD1 or TRBD2 (5 bases each). CDR3 length: 14 residues. Per the germline V gene, CDR1 is MNHEY and CDR2 is SMNVEV (reference sequence). Trimming stripped 6 bases from V and 4 bases from J, with 13 bases between. CDR3: CASSWGLPYNEQFF. The CDR3 DNA is TGTGCCAGCAGCTGGGGGTTGCCGTACAATGAGCAGTTCTTC.

The chain combines TRBV29-1 with TRBJ2-1; D may match TRBD1 or TRBD2 (6 bases each). Germline CDR1 reads SQVTM; CDR2 reads ANQGSEA. The ends were cut back, 3 bases at V and 3 bases at J, with 24 bases in the middle. This CDR3 comprises 18 residues. The CDR3 DNA reads TGCAGCGTTGACCCTGACGAAGGACAGTCGGACTACTACAATGAGCAGTTCTTC. Translated: CSVDPDEGQSDYYNEQFF.

The chain is built from TRBV11-3 and TRBJ2-1; D gene ambiguous. V was clipped by 5 bases and J by 5 bases, with 10 bases between them. The germline V gene encodes CDR1 SGHNT and CDR2 YENEEA. The CDR3 is 13 residues long. CDR3 region: CASSPRLHNEQFF. CDR3 nucleotide sequence: TGTGCCAGCAGCCCCCGACTCCACAATGAGCAGTTCTTC.

This clone was detected once. The V call is TRBV11-1, the J call TRBJ1-1; D is unclear. The CDR3 is 15 amino acids. The germline gives CDR1 SGHAT, CDR2 FQDESV (reference sequence). Trimming shortened V by 7 bases and J by 1 base, and 16 bases separated the two germline ends. The CDR3 reads CASTSYPTANTEAFF. CDR3 in DNA: TGTGCCAGCACCAGTTATCCCACAGCGAACACTGAAGCTTTCTTT.